The 13 T cell receptor beta chains in this list originate from one sample, sequenced in a study of cytomegalovirus exposure and HLA in healthy donors. The primer mix had 60 Vbeta and 13 Jbeta primers. The assay was immunoSEQ multiplex PCR, and TCRdb's table has in-frame clones only and misses some. The sample spans around 70,000 clones; the ten largest clones claim approximately 0.81%. The specimen sequenced was PBMCs. These TCRs come from a boy younger than 18 in good health and CMV-seronegative.

The chain links TRBV7-2 to TRBJ1-2; 8 bases line up with TRBD1. V shed 1 base and J 4 bases; nucleotides not matched to a gene: 11. The CDR3 is 17 amino acids. CDR1 is SGHTA, CDR2 FQGNSA, per germline. In DNA form, the CDR3 reads TGTGCCAGCAGCTTAGAATCCGACAGGGGATCAGTCTATGGCTACACCTTC. Its translation: CASSLESDRGSVYGYTF.

The chain joins TRBV30 to TRBJ2-1; D may be TRBD2 (5 bases). Germline CDR1 and CDR2: GTSNPN and SVGIG (reference sequence). The CDR3 loop spans 11 amino acids. V lost 3 bases to trimming and J lost 10 bases, with 10 bases between them. The CDR3 region has the DNA TGTGCCTGGAGCCTGAGAGGGGAGCAGTTCTTC. It yields the protein CAWSLRGEQFF.

The chain joins TRBV2 to TRBJ2-5; 7 bases align to TRBD1. This CDR3 contains 14 residues. The junction had 4 bases not matched to a gene; V was cut back by 5 bases and J by 1 base. The germline V gene has CDR1 SNHLY and CDR2 FYNNEI. CDR3 amino acids: CASSPQGVQETQYF. The CDR3 DNA reads as TGTGCCAGCAGTCCCCAGGGGGTCCAAGAGACCCAGTACTTC.

On this clone: The same CDR3 also results from other DNA sequences found in this sample. This chain uses TRBV18 with TRBJ2-1; D remains unclear. V lost 0 bases and J lost 0, with 3 bases in between. The length of the CDR3 is 14 residues. From germline, CDR1 is KGHSH and CDR2 LQKENI. In DNA, the CDR3 is TGTGCCAGCTCACCACCGAGCTCCTACAATGAGCAGTTCTTC. This codes for CASSPPSSYNEQFF.

The rearrangement joins TRBV7-2 to TRBJ1-1; D may be TRBD1 (5 bases). The V gene lost 5 bases and the J gene lost 5 bases, with 18 bases spanning the gap. The CDR3 loop spans 15 amino acids. CDR1 is SGHTA, CDR2 FQGNSA, per germline. The chain's CDR3 is CASSLGEYIGTEAFF. The DNA of the CDR3 is TGTGCCAGCAGCCTAGGGGAGTATATAGGGACTGAAGCTTTCTTT.

This chain connects TRBV7-9 to TRBJ1-1; the D gene is possibly TRBD1 (6 bases). The CDR3 has 15 residues. The V gene lost 2 bases and the J gene lost 1 base, with 11 bases spanning the gap. Germline V gene lookup returns CDR1 SEHNR and CDR2 FQNEAQ (reference sequence). The DNA of the CDR3 is TGTGCCAGCAGCTTACTAAAGACAGGGAACACTGAAGCTTTCTTT. Protein: CASSLLKTGNTEAFF.

The chain is built from TRBV7-9 and TRBJ2-7; 15 nucleotides line up with TRBD2. After removal of 8 bases from V and 5 bases from J, the junction contained 16 bases not matched to a gene. The CDR3 sequence is 18 residues long. In germline, CDR1 is SEHNR, CDR2 FQNEAQ (reference sequence). CDR3 region: CASAPMGLAGGPRDEQYF. As DNA, the CDR3 is TGTGCCAGCGCTCCTATGGGACTAGCGGGAGGACCCCGGGACGAGCAGTACTTC.

This chain links TRBV7-9 with TRBJ2-5; 14 bases agree with TRBD2. V lost 5 bases and J lost 5; bases outside the gene matches: 7. Germline CDR1 is SEHNR and CDR2 is FQNEAQ (reference sequence). The CDR3 is 16 amino acids. The CDR3 here is CASSLRLAGGAETQYF. The CDR3 DNA follows: TGTGCCAGCAGCCTAAGACTAGCGGGAGGGGCGGAGACCCAGTACTTC.

This chain joins TRBV11-2 and TRBJ1-6, with TRBD1 as a possible D gene (6 bases). Per the germline V gene, CDR1 is SGHAT and CDR2 is FQNNGV. CDR3 length: 17 residues. The V end lost 0 bases, the J end lost 5 bases, and 14 bases lay between the germline ends. In nucleotides, the CDR3 is TGTGCCAGCAGCTTAGAACCTCCGGGACACCATAATTCACCCCTCCACTTT. Translating it yields CASSLEPPGHHNSPLHF.

The chain is built from TRBV4-1 and TRBJ2-1; D unclear. The CDR3 covers 16 residues. Germline loops: CDR1 MGHRA, CDR2 YSYEKL. V shed 1 base and J shed 5 bases, with 15 bases lying between them. The CDR3 here is CASSQGFFSTDNEQFF. The CDR3 DNA is TGCGCCAGCAGCCAAGGGTTTTTTAGCACCGACAATGAGCAGTTCTTC.

The chain recombines TRBV4-1 with TRBJ2-3, with TRBD2 matching over 7 bases. Germline values: CDR1 MGHRA, CDR2 YSYEKL. The CDR3 contains 18 residues. The J segment lost 2 bases and the V segment lost 0 bases, leaving 11 bases of the junction unmatched. The CDR3 reads CASSQERRAGTPTDTQYF. DNA of the CDR3: TGCGCCAGCAGCCAAGAGCGGCGAGCGGGGACCCCCACAGATACGCAGTATTTT.

V gene TRBV5-1 combines with J gene TRBJ2-7, with TRBD2 as a possible D gene (6 bases). The CDR3 covers 16 residues. The V gene lost 3 bases and the J gene lost 2 bases, with 18 bases spanning the gap. Germline CDR1 reads SGHRS; CDR2 reads YFSETQ. In DNA form, the CDR3 reads TGCGCCAGCAGCTGGGGGGATCGGGACGTCGCCTACGAGCAGTACTTC. Translation gives CASSWGDRDVAYEQYF. The variable domain in full, with the rest retrieved from reference TRBV5-1 and TRBJ2-7, is KAGVTQTPRYLIKTRGQQVTLSCSPISGHRSVSWYQQTPGQGLQFLFEYFSETQRNKGNFPGRFSGRQFSNSRSEMNVSTLELGDSALYLCASSWGDRDVAYEQYFGPGTRLTVT.

The gene calls are TRBV6-6 and TRBJ1-6, with TRBD1 matching over 10 bases. The CDR3 spans 16 residues. Germline V gene data show CDR1 as MNHNY and CDR2 as SVGAGI (reference sequence). Trimming at V came to 2 bases and at J to 7 bases, leaving 5 bases not matched to a gene. For the CDR3, the DNA is TGTGCCAGCAGTTACCAACCGGGACAGGGGAATTCACCCCTCCACTTT. Translating it yields CASSYQPGQGNSPLHF.